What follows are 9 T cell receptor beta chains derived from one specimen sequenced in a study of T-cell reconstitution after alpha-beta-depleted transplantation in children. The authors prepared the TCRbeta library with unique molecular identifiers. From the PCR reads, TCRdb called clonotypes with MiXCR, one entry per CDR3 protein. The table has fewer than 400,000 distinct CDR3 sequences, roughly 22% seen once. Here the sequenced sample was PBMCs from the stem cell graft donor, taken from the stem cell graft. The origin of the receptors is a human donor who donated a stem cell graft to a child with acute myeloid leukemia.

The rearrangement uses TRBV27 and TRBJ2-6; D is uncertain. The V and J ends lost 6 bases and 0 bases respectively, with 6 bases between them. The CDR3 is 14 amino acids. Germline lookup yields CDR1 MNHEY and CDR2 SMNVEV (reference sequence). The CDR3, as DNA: TGTGCCAGCAGCCCCGACTCTGGGGCCAACGTCCTGACTTTC. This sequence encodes CASSPDSGANVLTF.

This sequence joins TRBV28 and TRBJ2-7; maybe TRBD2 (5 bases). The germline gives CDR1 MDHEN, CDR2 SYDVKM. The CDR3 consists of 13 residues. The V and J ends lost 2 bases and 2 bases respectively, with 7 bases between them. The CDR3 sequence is CASSLTRTYEQYF. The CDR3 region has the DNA TGTGCCAGCAGTTTAACTAGAACCTACGAGCAGTACTTC.

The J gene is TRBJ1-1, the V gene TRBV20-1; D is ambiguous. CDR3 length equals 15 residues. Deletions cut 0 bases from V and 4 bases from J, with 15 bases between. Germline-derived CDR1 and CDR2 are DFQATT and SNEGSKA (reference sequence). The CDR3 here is CSARDSARAGTEAFF. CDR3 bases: TGCAGTGCTAGAGATTCCGCAAGGGCGGGCACTGAAGCTTTCTTT.

The CDR3 loop reads CASSSVAPYEQYF. As DNA, the CDR3 is TGTGCCAGCAGTTCTGTAGCTCCCTACGAGCAGTACTTC. V and J are TRBV12-3 or TRBV12-4 and TRBJ2-7; D is unresolved. This CDR3 is 13 amino acids long. V was trimmed by 4 bases and J by 2 bases, leaving 9 bases between them.

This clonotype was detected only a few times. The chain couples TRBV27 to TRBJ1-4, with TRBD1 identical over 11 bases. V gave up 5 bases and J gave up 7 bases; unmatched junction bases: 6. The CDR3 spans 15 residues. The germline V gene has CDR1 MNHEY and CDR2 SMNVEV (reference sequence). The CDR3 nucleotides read TGTGCCAGCAGTCCTTCGGGGACAGGGGGTGAAAAACTGTTTTTT. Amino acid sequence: CASSPSGTGGEKLFF.

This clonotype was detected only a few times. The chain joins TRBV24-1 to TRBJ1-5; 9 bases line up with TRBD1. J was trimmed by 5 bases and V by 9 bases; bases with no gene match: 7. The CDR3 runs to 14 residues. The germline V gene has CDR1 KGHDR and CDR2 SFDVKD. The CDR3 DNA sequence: TGTGCCACCGCCAGGACAGGGGACGATCAGCCCCAGCATTTT. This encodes CATARTGDDQPQHF.

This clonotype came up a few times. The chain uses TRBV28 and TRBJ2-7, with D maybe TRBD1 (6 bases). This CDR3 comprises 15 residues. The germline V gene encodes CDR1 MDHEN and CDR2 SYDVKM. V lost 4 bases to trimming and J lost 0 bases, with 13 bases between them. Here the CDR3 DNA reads TGTGCCAGCAGTTCCCAGGGGATAGTCTCCTACGAGCAGTACTTC. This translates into CASSSQGIVSYEQYF.

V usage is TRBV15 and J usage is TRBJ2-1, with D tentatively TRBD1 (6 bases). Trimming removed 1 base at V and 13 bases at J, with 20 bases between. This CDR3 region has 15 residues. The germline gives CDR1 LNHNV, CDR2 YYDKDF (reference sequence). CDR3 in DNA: TGTGCCACCAGCAGAGCCCTGGCAGGGGATCTGGGCCAGTTCTTC. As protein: CATSRALAGDLGQFF.

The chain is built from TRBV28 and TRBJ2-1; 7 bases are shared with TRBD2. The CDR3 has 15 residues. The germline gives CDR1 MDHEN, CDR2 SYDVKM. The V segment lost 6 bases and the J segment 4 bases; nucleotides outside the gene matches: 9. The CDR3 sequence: CASSNLGGKYNEQFF. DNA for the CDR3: TGTGCCAGCAGCAACCTCGGGGGGAAATACAATGAGCAGTTCTTC.